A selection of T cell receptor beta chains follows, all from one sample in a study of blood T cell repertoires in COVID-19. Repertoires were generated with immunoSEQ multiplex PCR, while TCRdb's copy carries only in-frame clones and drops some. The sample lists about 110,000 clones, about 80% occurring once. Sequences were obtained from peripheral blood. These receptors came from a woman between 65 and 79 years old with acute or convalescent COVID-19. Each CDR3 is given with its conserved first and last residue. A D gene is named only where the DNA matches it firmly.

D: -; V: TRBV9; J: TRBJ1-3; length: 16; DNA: TGTGCCAGCAGCGTAGAGGGGACACACTCTGGAAACACCATATATTTT; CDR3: CASSVEGTHSGNTIYF
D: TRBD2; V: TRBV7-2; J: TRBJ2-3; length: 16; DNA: TGTGCCAGCAGCCCCCTCGGGGGAGGGGTCCCAGATACGCAGTATTTT; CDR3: CASSPLGGGVPDTQYF
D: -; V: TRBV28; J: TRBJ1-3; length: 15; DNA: TGTGCCAGCAGCGCGGGGAGCGCGGGGAAAAACACCATATATTTT; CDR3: CASSAGSAGKNTIYF
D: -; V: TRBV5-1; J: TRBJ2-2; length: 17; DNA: TGCGCCAGCAGCTTCCAGGGATCACTCGCGAACACCGGGGAGCTGTTTTTT; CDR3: CASSFQGSLANTGELFF
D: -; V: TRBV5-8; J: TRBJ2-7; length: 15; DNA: TGTGCCAGCAGCCATTGGACAGACAGCTCCTACGAGCAGTACTTC; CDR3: CASSHWTDSSYEQYF
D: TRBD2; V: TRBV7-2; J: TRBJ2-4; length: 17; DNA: TGTGCCAGCAGCGCGGGACTATCAAGAGTCGCCAAAAACATTCAGTACTTC; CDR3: CASSAGLSRVAKNIQYF
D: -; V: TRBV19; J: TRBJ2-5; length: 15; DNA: TGTGCCAGTAGTATCGGGGCAGGGGTAGGCGAGACCCAGTACTTC; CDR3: CASSIGAGVGETQYF
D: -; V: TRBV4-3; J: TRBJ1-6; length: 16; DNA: TGCGCCAGCAGCCAAGAGTGGGGGCGGAGTAATTCACCCCTCCACTTT; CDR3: CASSQEWGRSNSPLHF
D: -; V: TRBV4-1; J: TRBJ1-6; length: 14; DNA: TGCGCCAGCAGCCATCAGGGGTACAATTCACCCCTCCACTTT; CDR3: CASSHQGYNSPLHF
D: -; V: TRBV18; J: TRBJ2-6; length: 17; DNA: TGTGCCAGCTCACCCCCCGGAGGAGGGTCTGGGGCCAACGTCCTGACTTTC; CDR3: CASSPPGGGSGANVLTF
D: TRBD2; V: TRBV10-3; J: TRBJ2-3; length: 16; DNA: TGTGCCATCAGTGCCCTAAGCGGGAGTGTCACAGATACGCAGTATTTT; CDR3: CAISALSGSVTDTQYF
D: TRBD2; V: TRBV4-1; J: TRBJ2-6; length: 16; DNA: TGCGCCAGCAGCCAAGGACTAGCTAGTGGGGCCAACGTCCTGACTTTC; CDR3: CASSQGLASGANVLTF